Below, 28 T cell receptor beta chains from the same sample are listed, as sequenced in a study of vaccination effects on CD4 cells after COVID-19 (dated by TCRdb to between 2021 and 2024). After around ten days of culture, CD4+ T cells were isolated with the EasySep CD4+ T cell isolation kit. These receptors' antigens are unknown. The library relied on the immunoSEQ multiplex PCR assay. TCRdb provides this immuneACCESS table in a form limited to in-frame rearrangements. Some clones are lacking; in checked studies, under half of them reflect an unresolved V gene, and why the rest are absent is not known. The sample yields 45,000 to 60,000 clones; roughly 76% were counted once. Together, the top ten hold about 10% of the sample. The input for sequencing was CD4+ T cells from PBMCs cultured without peptide, taken before COVID-19 vaccination. The receptors come from a human donor who had a prior SARS-CoV-2 infection.

V usage is TRBV7-2 and J usage is TRBJ2-5; D is undetermined. CDR1 SGHTA and CDR2 FQGNSA come from the germline V gene. The CDR3 extends over 13 amino acids. The germline V and J ends were trimmed by 2 bases and 5 bases, with 9 bases remaining between them. The chain's CDR3 is CASSLRTFETQYF. The CDR3 DNA reads as TGTGCCAGCAGCTTACGTACTTTCGAGACCCAGTACTTC. Supplemented by reference TRBV7-2 and TRBJ2-5, the full variable domain reads GAGVSQSPSNKVTEKGKDVELRCDPISGHTALYWYRQSLGQGLEFLIYFQGNSAPDKSGLPSDRFSAERTGGSVSTLTIQRTQQEDSAVYLCASSLRTFETQYFGPGTRLLVL.

The chain couples TRBV19 to TRBJ1-4; unclear D gene. The CDR3 loop spans 14 amino acids. Trimming removed 4 bases from V and 8 bases from J, with 14 bases in between. The germline CDR1 and CDR2 sequences are LNHDA and SQIVND (reference sequence). The CDR3 loop reads CASSTPGAREKLFF. The CDR3 nucleotides are TGTGCCAGTAGTACTCCCGGTGCGAGGGAAAAACTGTTTTTT.

The chain employs TRBV6-4 and TRBJ1-1; tentatively, D is TRBD1 (5 bases). The CDR3 runs 16 residues. Deletions cut 8 bases from V and 0 bases from J, with 19 bases between. Per the germline V gene, CDR1 is MRHNA and CDR2 is SNTAGT. CDR3 sequence: CASGRGPGRMNTEAFF. DNA of the CDR3: TGTGCCAGCGGCCGGGGCCCAGGCCGAATGAACACTGAAGCTTTCTTT.

The chain uses TRBV30 and TRBJ1-5, with D tentatively TRBD1 (5 bases). Trimming stripped 3 bases from V and 1 base from J, with 10 bases between. CDR3 length: 14 amino acids. Germline loops: CDR1 GTSNPN, CDR2 SVGIG (reference sequence). CDR3 protein: CAWRDSASNQPQHF. For the CDR3, the DNA is TGTGCCTGGAGAGACAGCGCGAGCAATCAGCCCCAGCATTTT.

This sequence joins TRBV7-3 and TRBJ2-3; D is possibly TRBD1 (6 bases). The CDR3 covers 15 residues. Trimming took off 6 bases at V and 0 bases at J, with 13 bases between the two ends. CDR1 and CDR2 (germline): SGHTA, FQGTGA. CDR3 residues: CASRGPGQSTDTQYF. In DNA form, the CDR3 reads TGTGCCAGCAGGGGTCCGGGACAAAGCACAGATACGCAGTATTTT.

A note on this clone: Other DNA sequences within the sample encode an identical CDR3. This chain links TRBV12-3 or TRBV12-4 with TRBJ2-5; unclear D gene. The CDR3 covers 12 residues. V lost 6 bases and J lost 4, with 9 bases in between. The CDR3 DNA follows: TGTGCCAGCAGCTCCTACGGAGAGACCCAGTACTTC. This gives the protein CASSSYGETQYF.

The CDR3 loop reads CASSLVSGVNTIYF. For the CDR3, the DNA is TGTGCCAGCAGCTTGGTCTCAGGGGTAAACACCATATATTTT. The chain is built from TRBV5-6 and TRBJ1-3, with D perhaps matching TRBD1 (6 bases). From germline, CDR1 is SGHDT and CDR2 YYEEEE. The V gene lost 0 bases and the J gene lost 6 bases, with 10 bases spanning the gap. The CDR3 covers 14 residues. Based on the CDR3 plus reference TRBV5-6 and TRBJ1-3, the full variable domain is DAGVTQSPTHLIKTRGQQVTLRCSPKSGHDTVSWYQQALGQGPQFIFQYYEEEERQRGNFPDRFSGHQFPNYSSELNVNALLLGDSALYLCASSLVSGVNTIYFGEGSWLTVV.

The chain carries TRBV23-1 and TRBJ2-1; D gene ambiguous. TRBV23-1 is filed as an ORF, its function uncertain. V was shortened by 4 bases and J by 4 bases, with 23 bases between the two germline ends. The CDR3 totals 18 residues. The CDR3 loop reads CASSPYSLPIVDYNEQFF. As DNA, the CDR3 is TGCGCCAGCAGTCCCTACTCCCTCCCCATCGTGGATTACAATGAGCAGTTCTTC.

This clone was seen a few times. The genes are TRBV3-1 (or the pseudogene TRBV3-2) and TRBJ1-5; D is undetermined. Trimming stripped 0 bases from V and 5 bases from J, with 5 bases between. Germline V lookup: CDR1 LGHDT, CDR2 YNNKEL (reference sequence). This CDR3 has 13 residues. Here the CDR3 reads CASSQDRDQPQHF. The CDR3 DNA is TGTGCCAGCAGCCAAGATCGGGATCAGCCCCAGCATTTT.

The chain joins TRBV9 to TRBJ2-7; perhaps TRBD2 as D (6 bases). The V gene's germline CDR1 is SGDLS and CDR2 YYNGEE. Trimming shortened V by 0 bases and J by 3 bases, and 13 bases separated the two germline ends. The CDR3 covers 15 residues. The chain's CDR3 is CASSVDASDLYEQYF. CDR3 nucleotides: TGTGCCAGCAGCGTAGATGCTAGCGACCTCTACGAGCAGTACTTC.

The V call is TRBV7-2, the J call TRBJ2-7; TRBD2 might be the D (5 bases). The CDR3 totals 14 residues. Trimming shortened V by 5 bases and J by 3 bases, and 14 bases separated the two germline ends. From germline, CDR1 is SGHTA and CDR2 FQGNSA. The CDR3 bases are TGTGCCAGCAGCGCCGGACGGGAATTCTACGAGCAGTACTTC. Protein: CASSAGREFYEQYF.

The chain has TRBV3-1 (or the pseudogene TRBV3-2) and TRBJ2-2; 7 bases are shared with TRBD2. The CDR3 contains 15 residues. Germline loops: CDR1 LGHDT, CDR2 YNNKEL (reference sequence). Germline trimming cut 6 bases from V and 6 bases from J; bases unmatched to any gene: 10. The CDR3 reads CASSRIQAGAGELFF. The CDR3 bases are TGTGCCAGCAGTCGGATCCAGGCGGGGGCCGGGGAGCTGTTTTTT.

Notes on this clone: The germline gene is not matched at one end of the junction; a read error may be the cause. This chain connects TRBV12-3 or TRBV12-4 to TRBJ2-7, with a weak D call TRBD1 (5 bases). The CDR3 extends over 12 amino acids. The CDR3 nucleotides read TGTGCCAGCAGTTTCGGTCGGTACAGGTCTCACTTC. This translates into CASSFGRYRSHF.

This sequence joins TRBV6-5 and TRBJ2-2; a possible D gene is TRBD1 (5 bases). The V gene lost 6 bases and the J gene lost 1 base, with 9 bases spanning the gap. Germline V gives CDR1 MNHEY, CDR2 SVGAGI. This CDR3 comprises 14 residues. CDR3 sequence (DNA): TGTGCCAGCAGGGACACAGGGAACACCGGGGAGCTGTTTTTT. It translates to CASRDTGNTGELFF.

This clone was observed once. This chain connects TRBV6-5 to TRBJ1-5; the D is unclear. The CDR3 runs to 15 residues. Germline V gives CDR1 MNHEY, CDR2 SVGAGI. The germline V and J ends were trimmed by 6 bases and 4 bases, with 16 bases remaining between them. DNA for the CDR3: TGTGCCAGCAGGCCTCCGGGTCCGGGGAATCAGCCCCAGCATTTT. This codes for CASRPPGPGNQPQHF.

The gene calls are TRBV27 and TRBJ2-3; 8 nucleotides align to TRBD1. CDR3 length equals 15 residues. CDR1 and CDR2 (germline): MNHEY, SMNVEV (reference sequence). V was clipped by 1 base and J by 8 bases; unmatched bases: 8. As DNA, the CDR3 is TGTGCCAGCAGTTTATTCTTCCAGGGGGCCGTTACGCAGTATTTT. This codes for CASSLFFQGAVTQYF.

The genes are TRBV11-2 and TRBJ1-1; weak D call: TRBD1 (6 bases). Germline CDR1 and CDR2: SGHAT and FQNNGV. The CDR3 is made up of 14 amino acids. V was shortened by 5 bases and J by 8 bases, with 18 bases between the two germline ends. CDR3 in amino acids: CASSVNRDFSEAFF. Here the CDR3 DNA reads TGTGCCAGCAGCGTCAACAGGGATTTCTCCGAAGCTTTCTTT.

V and J are TRBV19 and TRBJ2-5; unclear D gene. CDR1 and CDR2 from the germline V gene are LNHDA and SQIVND (reference sequence). This CDR3 contains 14 residues. V shed 4 bases and J shed 5 bases, with 14 bases lying between them. CDR3 in amino acids: CASSNFPRTETQYF. The CDR3 bases are TGTGCCAGTAGTAATTTCCCCAGGACGGAGACCCAGTACTTC.

The V call is TRBV12-3 or TRBV12-4, the J call TRBJ1-1, with unresolved D. This CDR3 is built from 12 residues. Trimming took off 6 bases at V and 7 bases at J, with 12 bases between the two ends. The CDR3 region is CASSLRPNEAFF. CDR3 sequence (DNA): TGTGCCAGCAGCTTAAGACCTAATGAAGCTTTCTTT.

The CDR3 sequence: CASSRDSPRTDTQYF. In DNA, the CDR3 is TGTGCCAGCAGCCGGGACAGCCCCCGCACAGATACGCAGTATTTT. V and J are TRBV7-2 and TRBJ2-3, with 7 bases lining up with TRBD1. J gave up 1 base and V 5 bases, and 6 bases lay outside the gene matches. This CDR3 has 15 residues. Germline V gives CDR1 SGHTA, CDR2 FQGNSA.

This clone has a handful of counts. The rearrangement joins TRBV5-4 to TRBJ1-1, with 9 bases that match TRBD1. The germline V gene encodes CDR1 SGHNT and CDR2 YYREEE (reference sequence). The length of the CDR3 is 15 residues. The junction had 3 bases not matched to a gene; V was cut back by 3 bases and J by 0 bases. CDR3 loop: CASSWGQGLNTEAFF. In DNA, the CDR3 is TGTGCCAGCAGCTGGGGACAGGGTTTGAACACTGAAGCTTTCTTT.

As concerns this clone: The same CDR3 can be traced to other DNA sequences in this sample. V is TRBV30 and J is TRBJ1-3; D call uncertain. The CDR3 length is 13 residues. V lost 0 bases to trimming and J lost 7 bases, with 10 bases between them. In germline, CDR1 is GTSNPN, CDR2 SVGIG (reference sequence). CDR3: CAWSVSGRNTIYF. The CDR3 region has the DNA TGTGCCTGGAGTGTTAGTGGAAGGAACACCATATATTTT.

The chain is built from TRBV24-1 and TRBJ2-1; 7 nucleotides agree with TRBD2. In germline, CDR1 is KGHDR, CDR2 SFDVKD. The CDR3 runs 16 residues. V shed 1 base and J 5 bases; nucleotides not matched to a gene: 7. The CDR3 region has the DNA TGTGCCACCAGTGATTTCCGGCGGGAGTACCACAATGAGCAGTTCTTC. Translated, it gives CATSDFRREYHNEQFF.

The chain employs TRBV7-3 and TRBJ2-5; TRBD2 aligns across 8 bases. V lost 3 bases and J lost 4; bases outside the gene matches: 4. The CDR3 has 14 amino acids. Looked up from germline, CDR1 is SGHTA and CDR2 is FQGTGA. The CDR3 DNA reads TGTGCCAGCAGCTTCGGGGGGGCCTCAGAGACCCAGTACTTC. This codes for CASSFGGASETQYF.

V is TRBV7-2 and J is TRBJ1-5; D may be TRBD1 (5 bases). The germline V gene encodes CDR1 SGHTA and CDR2 FQGNSA. CDR3 length: 14 amino acids. V was shortened by 4 bases and J by 5 bases, with 12 bases between the two germline ends. The CDR3 DNA reads as TGTGCCAGCAGCTCGGACATGGCGCATCAGCCCCAGCATTTT. Protein: CASSSDMAHQPQHF.

This rearrangement joins TRBV3-1 (or the pseudogene TRBV3-2) to TRBJ2-2, with D uncertain. The CDR3 runs to 17 residues. The germline CDR1 and CDR2 sequences are LGHDT and YNNKEL (reference sequence). V dropped 1 base and J dropped 0 bases, with 12 bases sitting between them. CDR3 nucleotide sequence: TGTGCCAGCAGCCAAGTTTATAAGTTCGCGAACACCGGGGAGCTGTTTTTT. As protein: CASSQVYKFANTGELFF.

V usage is TRBV2 and J usage is TRBJ2-5; D gene uncertain. Germline V gene data show CDR1 as SNHLY and CDR2 as FYNNEI. CDR3 size: 15 residues. V was clipped by 4 bases and J by 5 bases, with 17 bases between them. The CDR3 DNA reads as TGTGCCAGCAGTGTGGCAGTGCCGTCCGGGGAGACCCAGTACTTC. Its protein product is CASSVAVPSGETQYF.

A single count supports this clone. The chain combines TRBV9 with TRBJ2-2, with D possibly TRBD2 on 6 matching bases. The CDR3 covers 16 residues. Trimming cost V 0 bases and J 6 bases, with 15 bases left between them. CDR1 is SGDLS, CDR2 YYNGEE, per germline. The CDR3 coding sequence is TGTGCCAGCAGCGTAGGAGAGACTAGGTATCCCGGGGAGCTGTTTTTT. Translated, it gives CASSVGETRYPGELFF.